These T cell receptor beta chains were read from a single sample in a study of blood T cell repertoires in COVID-19. Profiled with immunoSEQ multiplex PCR; TCRdb holds only in-frame clones, not every one. Altogether 200,000 to 250,000 clones are present, more than 80% being singletons, with the ten largest covering 3% to 4.5%. What was sequenced was PBMCs or T cells enriched from blood (not recorded which). These receptors were collected from a woman aged 40 to 49 with acute COVID-19. The CDR3 runs from the conserved cysteine through the conserved F or W. D genes are given only for firm matches. Rows may omit the clone size; those that give it use once, few, many or a size class.

size,J,V,D,CDR3,DNA
.,TRBJ1-2,TRBV12-3/TRBV12-4,.,CASSLGENYGYTF,TGTGCCAGCAGTTTAGGAGAGAACTATGGCTACACCTTC
.,TRBJ1-1,TRBV10-3,.,CATSSGGHTEAFF,TGTGCCACCTCTTCCGGGGGGCACACTGAAGCTTTCTTT
.,TRBJ2-3,TRBV6-4,.,CASSPRTAADTQYF,TGTGCCAGCAGCCCCCGGACAGCTGCAGATACGCAGTATTTT
.,TRBJ1-1,TRBV27,TRBD1,CASSFRGQTEAFF,TGTGCCAGCAGTTTTAGGGGGCAGACTGAAGCTTTCTTT
.,TRBJ2-3,TRBV6-5,TRBD2,CARLAGGITDTQYF,TGTGCCAGGCTAGCGGGGGGTATCACAGATACGCAGTATTTT
.,TRBJ2-3,TRBV14,.,CASSQYRGDTQYF,TGTGCCAGCAGCCAGTATAGGGGGGATACGCAGTATTTT
.,TRBJ2-1,TRBV6-5,TRBD1,CASGRWGQGSVEQFF,TGTGCCAGCGGGCGGTGGGGACAGGGGTCGGTTGAGCAGTTCTTC
.,TRBJ1-2,TRBV6-4,TRBD1,CASSSEGTGIYGYTF,TGTGCCAGCAGTTCGGAGGGGACAGGGATCTATGGCTACACCTTC
.,TRBJ1-2,TRBV30,.,CACKGAGYTF,TGTGCCTGTAAAGGGGCTGGCTACACCTTC
.,TRBJ1-3,TRBV3-1/TRBV3-2,.,CASSPRENTIYF,TGTGCCAGCAGCCCCCGGGAGAACACCATATATTTT
.,TRBJ2-3,TRBV9,TRBD2,CASSVGASGGLGDTQYF,TGTGCCAGCAGCGTAGGCGCTAGCGGGGGCCTGGGGGATACGCAGTATTTT
once,TRBJ1-2,TRBV4-1,.,CASSERSDSGLDGYTF,TGCGCCAGCAGCGAACGGTCGGACAGCGGTCTAGATGGCTACACCTTC
.,TRBJ2-5,TRBV25-1,TRBD1,CASSEQGAKRETQYF,TGTGCCAGCAGTGAACAGGGGGCGAAGAGAGAGACCCAGTACTTC
.,TRBJ1-2,TRBV6-6,.,CAAGRSPSNYGYTF,TGTGCTGCGGGCAGGAGCCCCTCCAACTATGGCTACACCTTC
.,TRBJ2-1,TRBV7-2,TRBD2,CASSLGGGAREQFF,TGTGCCAGCAGCTTAGGCGGGGGGGCACGGGAGCAGTTCTTC